One and the same sample provided the 30 T cell receptor beta chains below, sequenced in a study of shared clonotypes between healthy human individuals. The table came from immunoSEQ multiplex PCR; TCRdb's copy has only in-frame clones and leaves some out. The table records 640,000 or so clones, about 78% of them present only once. Source material: memory CD4+ T cells sorted from blood. As to subset: CD45RA-negative fraction. Receptors were obtained from a woman in her 30s in good health.

CDR3 nucleotides: TGCGCCAGCAGCCCCAACCCGACGTTGCCCTACAATGAGCAGTTCTTC. Amino acids: CASSPNPTLPYNEQFF. The chain is built from TRBV5-1 and TRBJ2-1; D gene uncertain. The V and J ends lost 4 bases and 2 bases respectively, with 16 bases between them. The germline gives CDR1 SGHRS, CDR2 YFSETQ. The CDR3 spans 16 residues.

The chain uses TRBV29-1 and TRBJ1-2; D not certain. Germline CDR1 is SQVTM and CDR2 is ANQGSEA. Trimming stripped 7 bases from V and 3 bases from J, with 15 bases between. This CDR3 region has 13 residues. CDR3 nucleotide sequence: TGCAGCGCCCGGACTAGTGAAGACTATGGCTACACCTTC. Protein: CSARTSEDYGYTF.

The sample holds one count of this clone. The genes are TRBV19 and TRBJ2-7; no clear D gene. Trimming removed 4 bases from V and 0 bases from J, with 10 bases in between. The germline V gene encodes CDR1 LNHDA and CDR2 SQIVND (reference sequence). CDR3 length equals 14 residues. CDR3 DNA: TGTGCCAGTAGTAAACACCGTCTCTCCTACGAGCAGTACTTC. As protein: CASSKHRLSYEQYF.

The chain joins TRBV28 to TRBJ2-7; 7 bases align to TRBD1. Germline V CDR1 and CDR2: MDHEN, SYDVKM. The CDR3 covers 15 residues. The trim removed 5 bases at V and 2 bases at J, leaving 9 bases unmatched. The CDR3 region has the DNA TGTGCCAGCAGTCTAGCATCGACAGGGACCTACGAGCAGTACTTC. Encoded protein: CASSLASTGTYEQYF.

This chain uses TRBV7-9 with TRBJ2-7, with D possibly matching TRBD2 (5 bases). The V end lost 1 base, the J end lost 3 bases, and 16 bases lay between the germline ends. This CDR3 has 16 residues. Germline CDR1 reads SEHNR; CDR2 reads FQNEAQ (reference sequence). Written as DNA, the CDR3 is TGTGCCAGCAGCTTAGGAGGGCGAGGACTCGTCTACGAGCAGTACTTC. Its protein product is CASSLGGRGLVYEQYF.

CDR3 in amino acids: CASLLAVSGKTQYF. In DNA, the CDR3 is TGTGCCAGCCTACTAGCGGTGTCGGGCAAGACCCAGTACTTC. J is TRBJ2-5 and V is TRBV2; 8 nucleotides match TRBD2. The CDR3 covers 14 residues. The trim removed 8 bases at V and 6 bases at J, leaving 11 bases unmatched. CDR1 is SNHLY and CDR2 is FYNNEI in the germline V gene.

This chain uses TRBV7-9 with TRBJ2-1, with 8 bases fitting TRBD2. Trimming at V came to 4 bases and at J to 8 bases, leaving 10 bases not matched to a gene. The CDR3 is made up of 15 amino acids. The V gene's germline CDR1 is SEHNR and CDR2 FQNEAQ (reference sequence). DNA for the CDR3: TGTGCCAGCAGCTGGAGTGGACTAGCCGGAGATGAGCAGTTCTTC. Translated: CASSWSGLAGDEQFF.

The V and J genes are TRBV6-6 and TRBJ2-1, with D tentatively TRBD2 (5 bases). V shed 8 bases and J shed 4 bases, with 18 bases lying between them. Germline V lookup: CDR1 MNHNY, CDR2 SVGAGI (reference sequence). The CDR3 has 15 amino acids. CDR3 region: CASLAGAMSYNEQFF. The CDR3 nucleotides read TGTGCCAGCTTGGCGGGCGCTATGAGTTACAATGAGCAGTTCTTC.

The chain joins TRBV6-1 to TRBJ1-1; TRBD1 might be the D (5 bases). This CDR3 region has 13 residues. Trimming removed 4 bases at V and 0 bases at J, with 6 bases between. Germline CDR1 and CDR2: MNHNS and SASEGT. This CDR3 is CASSATVNTEAFF. In DNA, the CDR3 is TGTGCCAGCAGTGCGACAGTGAACACTGAAGCTTTCTTT.

As concerns this clone: The sample holds other DNA sequences that translate to the same CDR3. The chain carries TRBV4-1 and TRBJ2-7, with 8 bases that match TRBD2. Germline CDR1 is MGHRA and CDR2 is YSYEKL. The CDR3 loop spans 16 amino acids. V lost 4 bases to trimming and J lost 1 base; unmatched junction nucleotides: 9. CDR3: CASSPRGSGGSYEQYF. The CDR3 coding sequence is TGCGCCAGCAGCCCCCGAGGCTCGGGAGGGTCCTACGAGCAGTACTTC.

The J gene is TRBJ1-4, the V gene TRBV4-1; D is perhaps TRBD1 (5 bases). The germline V gene has CDR1 MGHRA and CDR2 YSYEKL. The V gene lost 3 bases and the J gene lost 7 bases, with 18 bases spanning the gap. The CDR3 spans 16 residues. The CDR3 spells CASSQGVWGEGEKLFF. The CDR3 region has the DNA TGCGCCAGCAGCCAGGGGGTGTGGGGAGAAGGTGAAAAACTGTTTTTT.

The CDR3 DNA reads TGTGCCAGTAGTATAATCACGGGAGAGTTAGCAGATACGCAGTATTTT. Its translation: CASSIITGELADTQYF. The gene calls are TRBV19 and TRBJ2-3, with D perhaps matching TRBD2 (6 bases). CDR3 length: 16 residues. The germline V gene encodes CDR1 LNHDA and CDR2 SQIVND (reference sequence). Trimming took 2 bases from V and 4 from J, leaving 16 bases between them.

The V gene is TRBV30, the J gene TRBJ2-5; D might be TRBD1 (7 bases). V was clipped by 2 bases and J by 7 bases, with 17 bases between them. Germline lookup yields CDR1 GTSNPN and CDR2 SVGIG (reference sequence). This CDR3 is 14 amino acids long. CDR3 nucleotide sequence: TGTGCCTGGAGTAACGGCTTCCAGGGGGGGACCCAGTACTTC. It specifies CAWSNGFQGGTQYF.

V gene TRBV28 combines with J gene TRBJ2-5; no clear D gene. The CDR3 is 13 residues long. V dropped 3 bases and J dropped 5 bases, with 10 bases sitting between them. In germline, CDR1 is MDHEN, CDR2 SYDVKM. CDR3: CASSFGPRETQYF. CDR3 sequence (DNA): TGTGCCAGCAGTTTCGGCCCCAGGGAGACCCAGTACTTC.

This chain links TRBV27 with TRBJ2-6, with D unresolved. The CDR3 sequence is 15 residues long. The germline V and J ends were trimmed by 5 bases and 4 bases, with 12 bases remaining between them. Germline CDR1 is MNHEY and CDR2 is SMNVEV (reference sequence). DNA for the CDR3: TGTGCCAGCAGTCCCATAAGGGCCGGGGCCAACGTCCTGACTTTC. It translates to CASSPIRAGANVLTF.

This sequence joins TRBV7-6 and TRBJ2-7; D is tentatively TRBD1 or TRBD2 (7 bases each). This CDR3 spans 19 amino acids. Trimming stripped 6 bases from V and 3 bases from J, with 30 bases between. Germline CDR1 SGHVS, CDR2 FNYEAQ. The CDR3 is CASSLTGQALAGAIYEQYF. CDR3 DNA: TGTGCCAGCAGTTTGACAGGGCAGGCTCTCGCGGGAGCGATCTACGAGCAGTACTTC.

The J gene is TRBJ1-2, the V gene TRBV9; 9 bases align to TRBD1. The V gene's germline CDR1 is SGDLS and CDR2 YYNGEE. V was pared by 3 bases and J by 3 bases, with 6 bases of the junction left unmatched. The CDR3 has 15 residues. Here the CDR3 DNA reads TGTGCCAGCAGCGCCGACAGGGGGTTGGACTATGGCTACACCTTC. Encoded protein: CASSADRGLDYGYTF.

The chain combines TRBV7-9 with TRBJ1-4; perhaps TRBD1 as D (6 bases). Germline CDR1 and CDR2: SEHNR and FQNEAQ (reference sequence). The CDR3 has 15 amino acids. Trimming cost V 1 base and J 7 bases, with 13 bases left between them. CDR3 amino acids: CASSLEAGASEKLFF. In DNA form, the CDR3 reads TGTGCCAGCAGCTTAGAAGCGGGGGCAAGTGAAAAACTGTTTTTT.

V usage is TRBV19 and J usage is TRBJ1-1; the match to TRBD1 covers 8 bases. Germline CDR1 reads LNHDA; CDR2 reads SQIVND (reference sequence). The V gene end was trimmed by 3 bases and the J gene end by 5 bases; junction bases not matched to a gene: 5. The CDR3 covers 14 residues. The CDR3 bases are TGTGCCAGTAGTATTCAGGGGGCAACAACTGAAGCTTTCTTT. Translating gives CASSIQGATTEAFF. The variable domain in full, with the rest retrieved from reference TRBV19 and TRBJ1-1, is DGGITQSPKYLFRKEGQNVTLSCEQNLNHDAMYWYRQDPGQGLRLIYYSQIVNDFQKGDIAEGYSVSREKKESFPLTVTSAQKNPTAFYLCASSIQGATTEAFFGQGTRLTVV.

This clone was picked up many times. The sample carries other DNA sequences with the same CDR3. The chain uses TRBV5-6 and TRBJ1-3, with TRBD1 matching over 9 bases. V gave up 0 bases and J gave up 4 bases; unmatched junction bases: 5. Germline V gene data show CDR1 as SGHDT and CDR2 as YYEEEE. The CDR3 has 16 residues. The CDR3 spells CASSLGDRVHGNTIYF. The CDR3, as DNA: TGTGCCAGCAGCTTGGGGGACAGGGTTCACGGAAACACCATATATTTT.

J is TRBJ2-1 and V is TRBV5-4; D gene ambiguous. V was clipped by 0 bases and J by 6 bases, with 13 bases between them. Germline-derived CDR1 and CDR2 are SGHNT and YYREEE (reference sequence). The CDR3 is 15 residues long. CDR3 protein: CASSLGVAATNEQFF. Here the CDR3 DNA reads TGTGCCAGCAGCTTGGGGGTAGCAGCAACCAATGAGCAGTTCTTC.

The V call is TRBV7-9, the J call TRBJ2-1; D is tentatively TRBD1 or TRBD2 (5 bases each). The CDR3 runs 15 residues. Germline CDR1 reads SEHNR; CDR2 reads FQNEAQ (reference sequence). Trimming pared 5 bases from V and 1 base from J, leaving 12 bases between. CDR3 sequence reads: CASSTGTASYNEQFF. Here the CDR3 DNA reads TGTGCCAGCAGCACCGGGACGGCTTCCTACAATGAGCAGTTCTTC.

CDR3 DNA sequence: TGCGCCAGCAGCCCCCCTACTAGCGGAAGCGGGGAGCTGTTTTTT. Protein product: CASSPPTSGSGELFF. V is TRBV5-1 and J is TRBJ2-2, with TRBD2 matching 8 bases. CDR1 and CDR2 from the germline V gene are SGHRS and YFSETQ. The J segment lost 7 bases and the V segment lost 4 bases, leaving 9 bases of the junction unmatched. CDR3 length equals 15 residues.

In the case of this clone: Within the sample, other DNA sequences also encode this same CDR3. The gene calls are TRBV20-1 and TRBJ1-2; D unresolved. Germline V gene lookup returns CDR1 DFQATT and CDR2 SNEGSKA (reference sequence). V shed 6 bases and J shed 2 bases, with 7 bases lying between them. There are 11 residues in the CDR3. The CDR3 DNA follows: TGCAGTGCACCCGGGAACTATGGCTACACCTTC. Encoded protein: CSAPGNYGYTF.

A single count supports this clone. The V call is TRBV5-1, the J call TRBJ2-1; 14 bases are a match to TRBD2. V shed 2 bases, J shed 6 bases, and the junction held 4 bases outside the gene matches. Germline assignment: CDR1 SGHRS and CDR2 YFSETQ. The CDR3 loop spans 16 amino acids. The CDR3 sequence is CASSLPGLAGGNEQFF. Here the CDR3 DNA reads TGCGCCAGCAGCTTACCAGGACTAGCGGGAGGCAATGAGCAGTTCTTC.

This clone was detected only a few times. This chain connects TRBV7-9 to TRBJ2-3; the match to TRBD2 covers 7 bases. V lost 5 bases, J lost 4 bases, and 12 bases stayed unmatched. Germline V gene data show CDR1 as SEHNR and CDR2 as FQNEAQ (reference sequence). The CDR3 is made up of 16 amino acids. CDR3 nucleotides: TGTGCCAGCAGCCGCCGGGCGGGAGTAGTCGCAGATACGCAGTATTTT. Its translation: CASSRRAGVVADTQYF.

This clone was counted between two and nine times. This chain links TRBV5-1 with TRBJ1-3; D remains unclear. V was clipped by 0 bases and J by 3 bases, with 10 bases between them. The CDR3 is made up of 15 amino acids. Looked up from germline, CDR1 is SGHRS and CDR2 is YFSETQ. CDR3 loop: CASSLGTARGNTIYF. CDR3 bases: TGCGCCAGCAGCTTGGGGACGGCCCGTGGAAACACCATATATTTT. Together with reference TRBV5-1 and TRBJ1-3, the CDR3 gives the full variable domain: KAGVTQTPRYLIKTRGQQVTLSCSPISGHRSVSWYQQTPGQGLQFLFEYFSETQRNKGNFPGRFSGRQFSNSRSEMNVSTLELGDSALYLCASSLGTARGNTIYFGEGSWLTVV.

The chain uses TRBV4-1 and TRBJ1-2; a possible D gene is TRBD1 (5 bases). CDR3 size: 15 residues. The germline gives CDR1 MGHRA, CDR2 YSYEKL. V was pared by 2 bases and J by 4 bases, with 14 bases between. The CDR3 DNA reads TGCGCCAGCAGCCAAATCACGCAGGGCGTCTATGGCTACACCTTC. Its protein is CASSQITQGVYGYTF.

J is TRBJ2-2 and V is TRBV4-1; the match to TRBD2 covers 8 bases. From germline, CDR1 is MGHRA and CDR2 YSYEKL. This CDR3 spans 16 amino acids. Trimming took 3 bases from V and 2 from J; bases not matched to a gene: 5. CDR3 bases: TGCGCCAGCAGCCACCCGACTAGCGCTAACACCGGGGAGCTGTTTTTT. Encoded protein: CASSHPTSANTGELFF.

The chain carries TRBV7-8 and TRBJ2-7, with D possibly matching TRBD1 (5 bases). Trimming took 1 base from V and 5 from J, leaving 12 bases between them. CDR1 and CDR2 (germline): SGHVS, FQNEAQ. The CDR3 runs to 14 residues. The CDR3 reads CASSLGVREDEQYF. CDR3 bases: TGTGCCAGCAGCTTAGGGGTCAGGGAAGACGAGCAGTACTTC.